The source of this T cell receptor (beta chain) is a study of lymphopenia after photon versus proton radiotherapy. Produced via immunoSEQ multiplex PCR; TCRdb's table is partial and in-frame only. The sample has about 30,000 clones, roughly 90% seen once. With respect to this clone: Antigen unknown.

The study, taken as a whole, reports: Post-nadir TCR diversity decline inversely tracked overall survival among those who died. Only patients who died were analyzed for survival; proton advantage is unproven.

Source: peripheral blood, taken from a patient treated with photon-based radiotherapy. This clonotype originated in a woman between 45 and 60 years old with pancreatic cancer.

The CDR3: CAIRGRANEKLFF. CDR3 in DNA: TGTGCCATCAGGGGGCGGGCTAATGAAAAACTGTTTTTT. The chain recombines TRBV7-2 with TRBJ1-4; 8 bases match TRBD1. Germline V gives CDR1 SGHTA, CDR2 FQGNSA. V gave up 10 bases and J gave up 3 bases; unmatched junction bases: 4. The CDR3 totals 13 residues. The whole variable domain, filled in from reference TRBV7-2 and TRBJ1-4, reads GAGVSQSPSNKVTEKGKDVELRCDPISGHTALYWYRQSLGQGLEFLIYFQGNSAPDKSGLPSDRFSAERTGGSVSTLTIQRTQQEDSAVYLCAIRGRANEKLFFGSGTQLSVL.